Listed below are T cell receptor beta chains from one sample, sequenced in a study of blood T cell repertoires in COVID-19. Assay used: immunoSEQ multiplex PCR; TCRdb lists only in-frame clones, some missing. The sample includes about 260,000 clones, around four fifths of them seen just once. The sample comprised peripheral blood. All receptors derive from a woman of 80 years or more with acute or convalescent COVID-19. Each CDR3 is given with its conserved first and last residue. A D gene is named only where the DNA matches it firmly. Size is omitted from some rows. Given values are once, few, many or a class for expanded clones.

>.|TRBD2|TRBJ2-7|TRBV2
CASRIGLAGATYEQYF
TGTGCCAGCAGAATCGGCCTAGCGGGTGCTACCTACGAGCAGTACTTC
>.|.|TRBJ1-1|TRBV14
CASSLMSGNTEAFF
TGTGCCAGCAGCCTCATGTCAGGGAACACTGAAGCTTTCTTT
>.|TRBD2|TRBJ2-1|TRBV9
CASSVAQRDFGEQFF
TGTGCCAGCAGCGTAGCCCAGCGGGATTTTGGTGAGCAGTTCTTC
>few|.|TRBJ1-5|TRBV19
CASTTDRSNQPQHF
TGTGCCAGTACTACCGACAGGTCAAATCAGCCCCAGCATTTT
>.|.|TRBJ1-5|TRBV9
CASSVEGSSNQPQHF
TGTGCCAGCAGCGTGGAGGGGTCTAGCAATCAGCCCCAGCATTTT
>.|.|TRBJ2-7|TRBV7-3
CASSAYGTYGDEQYF
TGTGCCAGCAGCGCCTACGGGACTTATGGGGACGAGCAGTACTTC
>.|.|TRBJ1-1|TRBV19
CASSIAGTGNTEAFF
TGTGCCAGTAGTATAGCCGGCACGGGGAACACTGAAGCTTTCTTT
>.|TRBD1|TRBJ1-1|TRBV29-1
CSVEDQRTGGLGTEAFF
TGCAGCGTTGAAGATCAGCGGACAGGGGGTCTCGGTACTGAAGCTTTCTTT
>.|.|TRBJ2-7|TRBV27
CASSLRERNEQYF
TGTGCCAGCAGTTTACGCGAGCGGAACGAGCAGTACTTC
>.|TRBD1|TRBJ1-3|TRBV18
CASSPQTGTGNTIYF
TGTGCCAGCTCACCCCAGACAGGGACTGGAAACACCATATATTTT
>once|.|TRBJ2-7|TRBV28
CASSFITGTSYEQYF
TGTGCCAGCAGTTTTATAACCGGGACATCCTACGAGCAGTACTTC
>.|TRBD1|TRBJ2-2|TRBV28
CASSFPGGRTGELFF
TGTGCCAGCAGTTTTCCAGGGGGTCGGACCGGGGAGCTGTTTTTT
>.|.|TRBJ1-1|TRBV6-2/TRBV6-3
CASSYLRTEAFF
TGTGCCAGCAGTTACTTGAGGACTGAAGCTTTCTTT
>.|TRBD1|TRBJ2-7|TRBV3-1/TRBV3-2
CASSHGTGGSGEQYF
TGTGCCAGCAGCCATGGGACAGGGGGAAGTGGCGAGCAGTACTTC
>once|.|TRBJ1-2|TRBV10-3
CAISEWTVDGYTF
TGTGCCATCAGTGAGTGGACAGTGGATGGCTACACCTTC
>.|TRBD2|TRBJ2-1|TRBV3-1/TRBV3-2
CASSWGSGGNNEQFF
TGTGCCAGCAGCTGGGGGAGCGGGGGAAACAATGAGCAGTTCTTC
>.|.|TRBJ1-1|TRBV6-2/TRBV6-3
CASSPVGGNTEAFF
TGTGCCAGCAGCCCCGTGGGGGGGAACACTGAAGCTTTCTTT
>.|TRBD1|TRBJ2-7|TRBV2
CASSDGQAYEQYF
TGTGCCAGCAGTGATGGACAGGCCTACGAGCAGTACTTC
>.|.|TRBJ1-2|TRBV2
CASDIREGNYGYTF
TGTGCCAGCGATATCAGGGAGGGCAACTATGGCTACACCTTC
>.|.|TRBJ2-2|TRBV5-1
CASSPQGNSFTGELFF
TGCGCCAGCAGCCCTCAGGGGAACTCCTTCACCGGGGAGCTGTTTTTT
>.|.|TRBJ1-1|TRBV7-8
CASSLIGETEAFF
TGTGCCAGCAGCTTAATAGGGGAAACTGAAGCTTTCTTT
>.|.|TRBJ2-3|TRBV7-9
CASSLLSRVSDTQYF
TGTGCCAGCAGCTTATTATCCAGGGTGAGCGATACGCAGTATTTT
>.|TRBD1|TRBJ1-6|TRBV7-2
CASSLTPRTGGSPLHF
TGTGCCAGCAGCTTAACCCCGCGGACAGGGGGTTCACCCCTCCACTTT
>few|.|TRBJ1-5|TRBV27
CASSPRGQGTLSNQPQHF
TGTGCCAGCAGTCCCCGTGGTCAGGGGACCCTTAGCAATCAGCCCCAGCATTTT
>.|TRBD1|TRBJ1-2|TRBV27
CASSPGQGLGYGYTF
TGTGCCAGCAGTCCGGGACAGGGGCTGGGCTATGGCTACACCTTC